Below are 18 T cell receptor beta chains sequenced from a single sample in a study of shared T cell receptors in the human thymus. Profiling relied on immunoSEQ multiplex PCR, and the TCRdb table lists in-frame clones only, not all of them. The sample carries 630,000 or so clones, about 89% recorded once. These data were also filed under a second study, of human thymus T cells.

Sequenced input: thymocytes. Source of these receptors: a boy younger than two with a congenital heart defect.

The V gene is TRBV30, the J gene TRBJ1-6, with a weak D call TRBD1 (5 bases). This CDR3 spans 15 amino acids. Germline V lookup: CDR1 GTSNPN, CDR2 SVGIG (reference sequence). V was clipped by 0 bases and J by 10 bases, with 16 bases between them. CDR3 in DNA: TGTGCCTGGAGTGTAAGGGGACGGGGGGAATCACCCCTCCACTTT. Its protein product is CAWSVRGRGESPLHF.

V usage is TRBV19 and J usage is TRBJ2-5; D might be TRBD1 (5 bases). This CDR3 spans 13 amino acids. V gave up 6 bases and J gave up 4 bases, with 12 bases separating them. Germline V lookup: CDR1 LNHDA, CDR2 SQIVND (reference sequence). CDR3 nucleotide sequence: TGTGCCAGTAGGAAAGGGGCCTCAGAGACCCAGTACTTC. Translated, it gives CASRKGASETQYF.

The genes are TRBV4-1 and TRBJ1-1; TRBD1 is a possible D gene (5 bases). The CDR3 has 15 residues. Germline V gives CDR1 MGHRA, CDR2 YSYEKL. Trimming took off 1 base at V and 1 base at J, with 10 bases between the two ends. CDR3: CASSQGGVGNTEAFF. CDR3 nucleotide sequence: TGCGCCAGCAGCCAAGGGGGGGTCGGGAACACTGAAGCTTTCTTT.

The chain has TRBV30 and TRBJ2-7, with 11 bases identical to TRBD2. Germline V lookup: CDR1 GTSNPN, CDR2 SVGIG (reference sequence). The CDR3 sequence is 18 residues long. V shed 0 bases and J 6 bases; nucleotides not matched to a gene: 16. The CDR3: CAWSVRGLLAGAVCEQYF. In DNA form, the CDR3 reads TGTGCCTGGAGTGTAAGGGGGCTACTAGCGGGAGCTGTATGCGAGCAGTACTTC. The full variable domain, its missing parts supplied by reference TRBV30 and TRBJ2-7, is SQTIHQWPATLVQPVGSPLSLECTVEGTSNPNLYWYRQAAGRGLQLLFYSVGIGQISSEVPQNLSASRPQDRQFILSSKKLLLSDSGFYLCAWSVRGLLAGAVCEQYFGPGTRLTVT.

This clone was counted between two and nine times. The J gene is TRBJ1-2, the V gene TRBV28; no clear D gene. V lost 1 base to trimming and J lost 8 bases, with 23 bases between them. This CDR3 region has 17 residues. Germline V lookup: CDR1 MDHEN, CDR2 SYDVKM. This chain's CDR3 is CASSLSPQRASDIGYTF. CDR3 DNA sequence: TGTGCCAGCAGTTTATCGCCCCAGCGGGCCTCAGATATAGGCTACACCTTC.

The V call is TRBV7-6, the J call TRBJ1-1; 10 bases align to TRBD1. Germline values: CDR1 SGHVS, CDR2 FNYEAQ. With 5 bases clipped from V and 4 bases from J, the junction kept 7 bases outside the gene matches. The CDR3 is 15 amino acids. In DNA form, the CDR3 reads TGTGCCAGCAGCCCGCCGGACAGGGGGACCACTGAAGCTTTCTTT. It is translated as CASSPPDRGTTEAFF.

The rearrangement links TRBV27 to TRBJ2-7, with TRBD2 as a possible D gene (6 bases). The germline V gene has CDR1 MNHEY and CDR2 SMNVEV (reference sequence). This CDR3 is built from 20 residues. V lost 6 bases to trimming and J lost 6 bases, with 36 bases between them. The CDR3 protein is CASSALQVVSQTSRCVEQYF. DNA for the CDR3: TGTGCCAGCAGCGCGCTTCAGGTTGTATCACAGACTAGTAGATGCGTCGAGCAGTACTTC.

This clone was picked up one time. The chain links TRBV6-5 to TRBJ2-5; 7 nucleotides agree with TRBD1. There are 14 residues in the CDR3. Germline V lookup: CDR1 MNHEY, CDR2 SVGAGI. V lost 6 bases to trimming and J lost 5 bases; unmatched junction nucleotides: 9. This chain's CDR3 is CASRSRQGRETQYF. Here the CDR3 DNA reads TGTGCCAGCAGATCCCGACAGGGAAGGGAGACCCAGTACTTC.

This chain uses TRBV7-2 with TRBJ2-1; no clear D gene. This CDR3 region has 14 residues. With 5 bases removed from V and 0 bases from J, the gap between germline ends came to 8 bases. Germline V gene data show CDR1 as SGHTA and CDR2 as FQGNSA. The CDR3 spells CASSLTPSYNEQFF. DNA for the CDR3: TGTGCCAGCAGCCTAACCCCCTCCTACAATGAGCAGTTCTTC.

The rearrangement uses TRBV5-6 and TRBJ2-7; 11 nucleotides align to TRBD2. Germline CDR1 SGHDT, CDR2 YYEEEE. V was pared by 4 bases and J by 2 bases, with 8 bases of the junction left unmatched. The CDR3 sequence is 16 residues long. The CDR3 sequence: CASSVRLAGTPYEQYF. The CDR3 region has the DNA TGTGCCAGCAGCGTAAGACTAGCGGGAACCCCCTACGAGCAGTACTTC.

This chain uses TRBV30 with TRBJ2-7; possibly TRBD1 for D (5 bases). The CDR3 consists of 13 residues. Trimming removed 1 base at V and 4 bases at J, with 11 bases between. Germline CDR1 and CDR2: GTSNPN and SVGIG (reference sequence). CDR3 DNA sequence: TGTGCCTGGAGTGCACAGGCCATTTACGAGCAGTACTTC. Its protein product is CAWSAQAIYEQYF. Full variable domain (rest looked up from reference TRBV30 and TRBJ2-7): SQTIHQWPATLVQPVGSPLSLECTVEGTSNPNLYWYRQAAGRGLQLLFYSVGIGQISSEVPQNLSASRPQDRQFILSSKKLLLSDSGFYLCAWSAQAIYEQYFGPGTRLTVT.

The chain employs TRBV9 and TRBJ2-7, with a weak D call TRBD1 (6 bases). Deletions cut 4 bases from V and 2 bases from J, with 16 bases between. The CDR3 spans 15 residues. Germline-derived CDR1 and CDR2 are SGDLS and YYNGEE. CDR3 DNA: TGTGCCAGCAGCCGGACTCCTACAGGGACCTACGAGCAGTACTTC. Translation gives CASSRTPTGTYEQYF.

This chain joins TRBV7-9 and TRBJ1-1; D is perhaps TRBD1 (6 bases). The CDR3 has 17 amino acids. Germline CDR1 is SEHNR and CDR2 is FQNEAQ (reference sequence). Trimming pared 5 bases from V and 5 bases from J, leaving 24 bases between. For the CDR3, the DNA is TGTGCCAGCAGCCAGCACAGGGAAGGTGGCCGGGATACTGAAGCTTTCTTT. Amino acids: CASSQHREGGRDTEAFF.

The V and J genes are TRBV10-3 and TRBJ2-7; D perhaps matches TRBD2 (6 bases). This CDR3 comprises 14 residues. V lost 3 bases, J lost 0 bases, and 9 bases lay in between. Germline CDR1 is ENHRY and CDR2 is SYGVKD. The CDR3 is CAISESTSSYEQYF. The CDR3 bases are TGTGCCATCAGTGAATCGACTAGCTCCTACGAGCAGTACTTC.

This rearrangement joins TRBV6-5 to TRBJ1-2; no clear D. Germline CDR1 MNHEY, CDR2 SVGAGI. CDR3 size: 16 residues. V was trimmed by 0 bases and J by 4 bases, leaving 15 bases between them. CDR3 bases: TGTGCCAGCAGTTACTCGGAGAATGGGGAGTTCTATGGCTACACCTTC. Its protein product is CASSYSENGEFYGYTF.

The V and J genes are TRBV9 and TRBJ2-1; D is possibly TRBD1 (5 bases). This CDR3 is 15 amino acids long. The germline V gene encodes CDR1 SGDLS and CDR2 YYNGEE. The germline V and J ends were trimmed by 0 bases and 5 bases, with 12 bases remaining between them. Here the CDR3 reads CASSVGGRRNNEQFF. CDR3 DNA: TGTGCCAGCAGCGTAGGGGGCAGACGAAACAATGAGCAGTTCTTC. The full variable domain, completed using reference TRBV9 and TRBJ2-1, is DSGVTQTPKHLITATGQRVTLRCSPRSGDLSVYWYQQSLDQGLQFLIQYYNGEERAKGNILERFSAQQFPDLHSELNLSSLELGDSALYFCASSVGGRRNNEQFFGPGTRLTVL.

This chain connects TRBV27 to TRBJ1-5; D is unresolved. The CDR3 length is 15 residues. Trimming took off 6 bases at V and 9 bases at J, with 21 bases between the two ends. Per germline, CDR1 MNHEY and CDR2 SMNVEV (reference sequence). The CDR3 coding sequence is TGTGCCAGCAGCTACCGTTGGGCCGACCCCCGGCCCCAGCATTTT. This codes for CASSYRWADPRPQHF.

The chain carries TRBV27 and TRBJ2-2; perhaps TRBD1 as D (7 bases). CDR1 and CDR2 from the germline V gene are MNHEY and SMNVEV (reference sequence). Between the trimmed V and J ends, which lost 5 bases and 5 bases, there was a span of 21 bases. The CDR3 length is 17 residues. Here the CDR3 DNA reads TGTGCCAGCAGTACAGATGCGGGACAGAGGAGAACCGGGGAGCTGTTTTTT. The encoded protein is CASSTDAGQRRTGELFF.